The 18 T cell receptor beta chains in this list originate from one sample, sequenced in a study of CD8+ T cells in alopecia areata. The treatment: oral pan-JAK inhibitor, 5-10 mg twice daily. Reverse transcribed after extraction, RNA yielded cDNA as the sequencing template. Sequencing was performed with immunoSEQ multiplex PCR; in TCRdb, only in-frame clones are kept and a portion is missing. The table records 110,000 or so clones, 55% to 60% of them present only once. This material consisted of CD4+ T cells sorted from blood, taken at week 24, from a patient treated with tofacitinib. Source of these receptors: a human donor with alopecia areata.

V gene TRBV15 combines with J gene TRBJ1-2; 7 bases map to TRBD1. The CDR3 length is 14 residues. V lost 7 bases, J lost 2 bases, and 7 bases stayed unmatched. Germline CDR1 reads LNHNV; CDR2 reads YYDKDF (reference sequence). CDR3 bases: TGTGCCACCAAGAAGACAGGGACCAACTATGGCTACACCTTC. Its translation is CATKKTGTNYGYTF. Looking up the rest from reference TRBV15 and TRBJ1-2 gives the full variable domain: DAMVIQNPRYQVTQFGKPVTLSCSQTLNHNVMYWYQQKSSQAPKLLFHYYDKDFNNEADTPDNFQSRRPNTSFCFLDIRSPGLGDTAMYLCATKKTGTNYGYTFGSGTRLTVV.

As concerns this clone: One end of the junction is discordant with germline, which a read error may explain. The chain has TRBV6-1 and TRBJ2-1; no definite D call. CDR3 length equals 14 residues. Germline loops: CDR1 MNHNS, CDR2 SASEGT. The CDR3, as DNA: TGTGCCAGCAGTGAAGTATCGGGTTACAATAAGCAGTTCTTC. Translation: CASSEVSGYNKQFF.

V usage is TRBV5-1 and J usage is TRBJ2-5; 7 bases align to TRBD1. Germline V gene lookup returns CDR1 SGHRS and CDR2 YFSETQ. The CDR3 extends over 14 amino acids. V gave up 4 bases and J gave up 4 bases; unmatched junction bases: 7. The CDR3 DNA sequence: TGCGCCAGCAGCACTGGACAGGCGACAGAGACCCAGTACTTC. Its protein product is CASSTGQATETQYF. The entire variable domain, with the rest obtained from reference TRBV5-1 and TRBJ2-5, is as follows: KAGVTQTPRYLIKTRGQQVTLSCSPISGHRSVSWYQQTPGQGLQFLFEYFSETQRNKGNFPGRFSGRQFSNSRSEMNVSTLELGDSALYLCASSTGQATETQYFGPGTRLLVL.

DNA for the CDR3: TGTGCCAGTAGTATAGGTCAGGGTATCTACTTC. This sequence encodes CASSIGQGIYF. The gene calls are TRBV19 and TRBJ2-4, with TRBD1 as a possible D gene (5 bases). The CDR3 has 11 residues. V dropped 1 base and J dropped 16 bases, with 11 bases sitting between them. From germline, CDR1 is LNHDA and CDR2 SQIVND (reference sequence).

This sequence joins TRBV10-3 and TRBJ1-1; D call uncertain. V gave up 3 bases and J gave up 0 bases, with 5 bases separating them. Germline loops: CDR1 ENHRY, CDR2 SYGVKD. The length of the CDR3 is 13 residues. The chain's CDR3 is CAISDSVNTEAFF. The CDR3 region has the DNA TGTGCCATCAGTGACTCGGTGAACACTGAAGCTTTCTTT.

V usage is TRBV5-6 and J usage is TRBJ1-2; 7 bases match TRBD1. Germline V gene lookup returns CDR1 SGHDT and CDR2 YYEEEE. The junction had 11 bases not matched to a gene; V was cut back by 4 bases and J by 2 bases. CDR3 length equals 16 residues. In DNA, the CDR3 is TGTGCCAGCAGCGCCAAACAGGGGCGTGACAACTATGGCTACACCTTC. Encoded protein: CASSAKQGRDNYGYTF.

The chain combines TRBV29-1 with TRBJ1-2; possibly TRBD1 for D (5 bases). In germline, CDR1 is SQVTM, CDR2 ANQGSEA. The CDR3 loop spans 13 amino acids. V was trimmed by 7 bases and J by 6 bases, leaving 18 bases between them. For the CDR3, the DNA is TGCAGCGCCCTCTTACAGGAACGGGATGGCTACACCTTC. Encoded protein: CSALLQERDGYTF.

The CDR3 region has the DNA TGCGCCAGCAGCCAAGTTCGGCTTTACAATGAGCAGTTCTTC. Its translation: CASSQVRLYNEQFF. The rearrangement links TRBV4-3 to TRBJ2-1; D gene ambiguous. The V gene lost 1 base and the J gene lost 4 bases, with 8 bases spanning the gap. In germline, CDR1 is LGHNA, CDR2 YSLEER. The CDR3 consists of 14 residues.

The rearrangement joins TRBV29-1 to TRBJ2-2; tentatively, D is TRBD1 or TRBD2 (6 bases each). Germline-derived CDR1 and CDR2 are SQVTM and ANQGSEA. V dropped 6 bases and J dropped 1 base, with 15 bases sitting between them. CDR3 size: 15 residues. The CDR3 DNA reads as TGCAGCGTGTCCCCGGGGGCCCAGAACACCGGGGAGCTGTTTTTT. Its translation: CSVSPGAQNTGELFF.

V is TRBV9 and J is TRBJ1-5, with D uncertain. CDR1 and CDR2 from the germline V gene are SGDLS and YYNGEE. V lost 0 bases and J 0 bases, leaving 10 bases between the germline ends. The CDR3 is 16 amino acids. DNA for the CDR3: TGTGCCAGCAGCGTAGGCCCCGGGTTTAGCAATCAGCCCCAGCATTTT. It specifies CASSVGPGFSNQPQHF. The full variable domain, with the rest looked up from reference TRBV9 and TRBJ1-5, is DSGVTQTPKHLITATGQRVTLRCSPRSGDLSVYWYQQSLDQGLQFLIQYYNGEERAKGNILERFSAQQFPDLHSELNLSSLELGDSALYFCASSVGPGFSNQPQHFGDGTRLSIL.

The V and J genes are TRBV7-2 and TRBJ1-6; D uncertain. In germline, CDR1 is SGHTA, CDR2 FQGNSA. The CDR3 length is 15 residues. V was pared by 1 base and J by 7 bases, with 11 bases between. The CDR3 is CASSLGPAGNSPLHF. In DNA form, the CDR3 reads TGTGCCAGCAGCTTAGGACCAGCCGGGAATTCACCCCTCCACTTT.

The CDR3, as DNA: TGCAGCGTGGGACAGGGTGACGAGACCCAGTACTTC. Its protein is CSVGQGDETQYF. The chain combines TRBV29-1 with TRBJ2-5; 9 bases align to TRBD1. The CDR3 has 12 amino acids. CDR1 and CDR2 from the germline V gene are SQVTM and ANQGSEA. The V gene end was trimmed by 6 bases and the J gene end by 5 bases; junction bases not matched to a gene: 4. Complete variable domain (other parts from reference TRBV29-1 and TRBJ2-5): SAVISQKPSRDICQRGTSLTIQCQVDSQVTMMFWYRQQPGQSLTLIATANQGSEATYESGFVIDKFPISRPNLTFSTLTVSNMSPEDSSIYLCSVGQGDETQYFGPGTRLLVL.

CDR3 protein: CASSGPGASNQPQHF. As DNA, the CDR3 is TGTGCCAGCAGTGGACCGGGGGCTAGCAATCAGCCCCAGCATTTT. V usage is TRBV21-1 and J usage is TRBJ1-5. TRBV21-1 is marked as a pseudogene. The CDR3 runs 15 residues.

This clone was found a few times. V gene TRBV6-6 combines with J gene TRBJ1-1, with 7 bases that match TRBD1. CDR3 size: 13 residues. Germline trimming cut 7 bases from V and 4 bases from J; bases unmatched to any gene: 6. Germline V gene sequence: CDR1 MNHNY, CDR2 SVGAGI (reference sequence). The chain's CDR3 is CASTGDRVTEAFF. The CDR3 DNA follows: TGTGCCAGCACCGGTGACAGGGTCACTGAAGCTTTCTTT.

This chain connects TRBV7-9 to TRBJ2-4, with D possibly being TRBD2 (6 bases). The CDR3 covers 15 residues. Germline V gene data show CDR1 as SEHNR and CDR2 as FQNEAQ (reference sequence). The V and J ends lost 4 bases and 1 base respectively, with 11 bases between them. The CDR3 nucleotides are TGTGCCAGCAGCTCAGCTGGGGGGGCCAAAAACATTCAGTACTTC. Translating it yields CASSSAGGAKNIQYF.

The gene calls are TRBV29-1 and TRBJ2-7; the D call may be TRBD1 or TRBD2 (5 bases each). Looked up from germline, CDR1 is SQVTM and CDR2 is ANQGSEA. V was cut by 4 bases and J by 2 bases, with 6 bases left in between. The CDR3 contains 11 residues. Here the CDR3 DNA reads TGCAGCGTTGTGGGGGCCTACGAGCAGTACTTC. Its translation is CSVVGAYEQYF.

This sequence joins TRBV30 and TRBJ2-7; no firm D call. Germline V gives CDR1 GTSNPN, CDR2 SVGIG (reference sequence). This CDR3 region has 11 residues. V lost 0 bases, J lost 6 bases, and 6 bases lay in between. The CDR3 region is CAWSVISEQYF. In nucleotides, the CDR3 is TGTGCCTGGAGTGTAATTAGCGAGCAGTACTTC.

The rearrangement joins TRBV4-3 to TRBJ1-1, with TRBD1 matching over 9 bases. Trimming at V came to 1 base and at J to 5 bases, leaving 2 bases not matched to a gene. Germline CDR1 and CDR2: LGHNA and YSLEER. The CDR3 contains 14 residues. This CDR3 reads CASSQATGGTEAFF. The CDR3 DNA sequence: TGCGCCAGCAGCCAAGCGACAGGGGGGACTGAAGCTTTCTTT.